This T cell receptor beta chain was documented in a study of CXCR3-negative and CXCR3-positive naive CD8 T cells. By phenotype, naive CD8+ T cells were CD45RO-CCR7+CD27+CD95-. UMI-tagged TRB cDNA libraries were built via 5' RACE. No DNA is given; TCRdb re-called the 5' RACE reads and lists each CDR3 protein once. Its table lists approximately 83,000 distinct CDR3 sequences. This CDR3 has 15 amino acids. Germline CDR1 reads SQVTM; CDR2 reads ANQGSEA. General study findings and limits: Memory CD8+ cells showed much lower diversity, while both naive subsets were comparably high. No difference in surface CD5 was seen between naive subsets, and TCR strength was inferred from TRB CDR3 properties.

Notes on this clonotype: Its antigen is undetermined.

The V and J genes are TRBV29-1 and TRBJ2-1; the D call of TRBD1 rests on TCRdb alone, since no DNA is present to check it. The sequence came from a human donor in good health. Some clones in this sample may be carry-over from other donors' samples. The material sequenced was naive CXCR3- CD8+ T cells from blood. Subset indicated: CD45RO-CCR7+CD27+CD95- naive CD8+ T cells lacking CXCR3 (TNR3-). The CDR3 sequence: CSVAVEGAAYNEQFF.